The clone carrying this T cell receptor (beta chain) has only a few counts. Its antigen is not known. In building TCR beta libraries, iRepertoire HTBI primers were used together with Arm-PCR of CDR3 regions. A single record per CDR3 protein comes from TCRdb applying MiXCR to the multiplex PCR reads. In the table there are about 460,000 distinct CDR3 sequences, 14% of which are singletons. The entry originates in a study of regulatory T cells in long-lasting Graves disease. Study overall: Graves' patients (newly diagnosed) had been on antithyroid drugs under 3 months.

Findings and caveats of the study: TCR diversity was lower in persistent than newly diagnosed Graves' disease.

With 5 bases clipped from V and 4 bases from J, the junction kept 18 bases outside the gene matches. Germline loops: CDR1 SNHLY, CDR2 FYNNEI. CDR3 size: 19 residues. This sample's time point: newly diagnosed GD, antithyroid drugs for less than 3 months. With RNA extracted from PBMCs as input, the TCR library was made. These data also formed part of another study, on T cells in Graves' hyperthyroidism and ophthalmopathy.

The V and J genes are TRBV2 and TRBJ2-7; TRBD1 agrees at 12 bases. Sequenced material: peripheral blood mononuclear cells (PBMCs), taken at new diagnosis, from a patient treated with antithyroid drugs. The receptor comes from a woman in her 50s with Graves disease. The CDR3 sequence is CASSWSRDRGRHGDYEQYF. The CDR3 nucleotides read TGTGCCAGCAGTTGGAGCCGGGACAGGGGGCGTCACGGGGATTACGAGCAGTACTTC.